This T cell receptor (beta chain) appears in the sequencing data of a study of breast tumors, draining lymph nodes, adjacent tissues. The lymph nodes were axillary draining lymph nodes from breast cancer patients. This clonotype appeared many times. Its target is not known. In TCRdb, the multiplex PCR reads were re-called with MiXCR into one record per CDR3 protein. The sample has under 150,000 distinct CDR3 sequences, roughly 20% seen once. Broader study findings: Data only fit, rather than demonstrated, lymph node origin of most tumor T cells. Findings are consistent with lymph node origin and intratumoral expansion of most tumor T cells. Tumor repertoires ranked between lymph nodes and nontumor tissue in diversity, with V and J gene preferences.

CDR3 length equals 15 residues. From germline, CDR1 is DFQATT and CDR2 SNEGSKA (reference sequence). The V gene end was trimmed by 2 bases and the J gene end by 7 bases; junction bases not matched to a gene: 11. Material for sequencing was axillary lymph node tissue. The chain employs TRBV20-1 and TRBJ2-1; 7 positions match TRBD2. The clonotype was recovered from a female donor with breast cancer. Some clones in this sample may be carry-over from other donors' samples. CDR3: CSARRSGAGTNEQFF. The CDR3 DNA sequence: TGCAGTGCTAGAAGAAGTGGAGCGGGAACTAATGAGCAGTTCTTC.